The rows below give T cell receptor beta chains drawn from one sample of a study of early T cells in non-severe SARS-CoV-2 infection. TCRdb re-analysed the 5' RACE reads in MiXCR, keeping a single row per CDR3 protein. This sample has roughly 67,000 distinct CDR3 sequences, with around 9.9% found just once. The specimen sequenced was whole blood. The receptors were gathered from an adult who was a healthcare worker with PCR-confirmed SARS-CoV-2 infection or an uninfected control (not recorded which). The CDR3 runs from the conserved cysteine through the conserved F or W.

CASSQVRVWGDEQYF 15 TRBJ2-7 TRBV14
CASSVNSGVFYEQYF 15 TRBJ2-7 TRBV2
CASSLVAYTEAFF 13 TRBJ1-1 TRBV11-2
CATLGRSTDTQYF 13 TRBJ2-3 TRBV10-3
CSARDRALNQPQHF 14 TRBJ1-5 TRBV20-1
CSASWQRGPSYGYTF 15 TRBJ1-2 TRBV20-1
CASSPLAFGHNQETQYF 17 TRBJ2-5 TRBV18
CSARSTGRYSYNEQFF 16 TRBJ2-1 TRBV20-1
CASSPLGSGSQETQYF 16 TRBJ2-5 TRBV7-2
CASTLLAGYTDTQYF 15 TRBJ2-3 TRBV12-3/TRBV12-4
CASSTGFGGELFF 13 TRBJ2-2 TRBV11-3
CASSKIRASGNTIYF 15 TRBJ1-3 TRBV21-1
CSATGLTPPDTQYF 14 TRBJ2-3 TRBV20-1
CASSQISGGTYNEQFF 16 TRBJ2-1 TRBV4-2
CAISDGGAETQYF 13 TRBJ2-5 TRBV10-3
CASRVEGEQFF 11 TRBJ2-1 TRBV12-3/TRBV12-4
CAISLGQGDYGYTF 14 TRBJ1-2 TRBV10-3
CASSPTGRIADTQYF 15 TRBJ2-3 TRBV7-9
CASTRLYTEAFF 12 TRBJ1-1 TRBV2
CASSLSGSEKLFF 13 TRBJ1-4 TRBV27
CASSLRSEQYF 11 TRBJ2-7 TRBV11-2
CASSETSGNTIYF 13 TRBJ1-3 TRBV25-1
CASRFGHRNTGELFF 15 TRBJ2-2 TRBV5-1
CASSEGFESREQFF 14 TRBJ2-1 TRBV9
CASSLRGGSYNSPLHF 16 TRBJ1-6 TRBV11-2
CSISGSLTDTQYF 13 TRBJ2-3 TRBV20-1
CASSISSNSYYEQYF 15 TRBJ2-7 TRBV19
CASSSGGAAIYEQYF 15 TRBJ2-7 TRBV7-2
CASSPSVGLEQFF 13 TRBJ2-1 TRBV12-3/TRBV12-4
CASSWTEVGEQYF 13 TRBJ2-7 TRBV5-1
CASSLGTTSYEQYF 14 TRBJ2-7 TRBV28
CASSRTDRGQYF 12 TRBJ2-4 TRBV11-2
CASSTGLAGEADTQYF 16 TRBJ2-3 TRBV28
CSARDGGYEQYF 12 TRBJ2-7 TRBV20-1
CASSIRTVEGLAAEQYF 17 TRBJ2-7 TRBV5-6
CASSEQQGFYYGYTF 15 TRBJ1-2 TRBV6-1
CAISESGSGRAHEQYF 16 TRBJ2-7 TRBV10-3
CASSGGGPGTDTQYF 15 TRBJ2-3 TRBV28
CASSSGVYGYTF 12 TRBJ1-2 TRBV12-3/TRBV12-4
CASSPVKGTYNEQFF 15 TRBJ2-1 TRBV11-2
CASTKDRPHYGYTF 14 TRBJ1-2 TRBV28
CASSSDRGEQYF 12 TRBJ2-7 TRBV7-9
CASSESTGGPGELFF 15 TRBJ2-2 TRBV6-1
CAISEGPGANTGELFF 16 TRBJ2-2 TRBV10-3
CASSQTGRTQYF 12 TRBJ2-3 TRBV3-1
CASSSAKILAKNIQYF 16 TRBJ2-4 TRBV11-2
CASRGFGPDTGELFF 15 TRBJ2-2 TRBV6-2/TRBV6-3
CASSFIGSGDGYTF 14 TRBJ1-2 TRBV12-3/TRBV12-4
CASSQVGLRASAFF 14 TRBJ1-1 TRBV3-1
CASGSDTGGNEQFF 14 TRBJ2-1 TRBV28
CASRRRGLGNTEAFF 15 TRBJ1-1 TRBV27
CASSYRQDYNEQFF 14 TRBJ2-1 TRBV6-5
CASSGGPGGAKTQYF 15 TRBJ2-5 TRBV7-2
CASSVGHPSSGNTIYF 16 TRBJ1-3 TRBV5-1
CASTGVQGASGNTIYF 16 TRBJ1-3 TRBV2
CSAKERPLSSYEQYF 15 TRBJ2-7 TRBV20-1
CAIGTLANYGYTF 13 TRBJ1-2 TRBV28
CASRLEDDSTHEQYF 15 TRBJ2-7 TRBV12-2